Each of the 13 T cell receptor beta chains below was sequenced from the same sample in a study of blood T cell repertoires in COVID-19. Clones were sequenced by immunoSEQ multiplex PCR, and TCRdb holds only the in-frame ones, with some missing. Of 180,000 or so clones listed, roughly 87% are singletons. The sequencing sample was made of PBMCs or T cells enriched from blood (not recorded which). The receptors come from a human donor with acute COVID-19. The donor label of this sample is uncertain.

The table lists this clone with a count of one. The rearrangement links TRBV29-1 to TRBJ2-5; D call uncertain. The V gene's germline CDR1 is SQVTM and CDR2 ANQGSEA. There are 11 residues in the CDR3. The V gene lost 4 bases and the J gene lost 5 bases, with 8 bases spanning the gap. The CDR3 DNA follows: TGCAGCGTTGTATATTCCGAGACCCAGTACTTC. This encodes CSVVYSETQYF.

This chain uses TRBV12-5 with TRBJ1-1; 7 bases are shared with TRBD1. V lost 5 bases, J lost 1 base, and 4 bases stayed unmatched. The CDR3 length is 14 residues. The germline V gene has CDR1 LGHNT and CDR2 FRNRAP. CDR3 coding DNA: TGTGCTAGTGGTCCTTGGACAGGGAACACTGAAGCTTTCTTT. This gives the protein CASGPWTGNTEAFF.

This rearrangement joins TRBV6-5 to TRBJ1-2; D is possibly TRBD1 (5 bases). CDR1 is MNHEY, CDR2 SVGAGI, per germline. Trimming took 6 bases from V and 4 from J, leaving 12 bases between them. This CDR3 is built from 13 residues. DNA of the CDR3: TGTGCCAGCAGCTTCAGGGACTTCTATGGCTACACCTTC. Protein sequence: CASSFRDFYGYTF.

This clone was found once. V usage is TRBV4-2 and J usage is TRBJ1-1; D remains ambiguous. The germline gives CDR1 LGHNA, CDR2 YNFKEQ. V lost 3 bases, J lost 1 base, and 9 bases lay in between. The CDR3 length is 14 residues. The CDR3 spells CASSHGRENTEAFF. The CDR3 DNA is TGTGCCAGCAGCCACGGACGGGAGAACACTGAAGCTTTCTTT.

The rearrangement uses TRBV3-1 (or the pseudogene TRBV3-2) and TRBJ1-2; D not certain. CDR3 length: 15 amino acids. V dropped 0 bases and J dropped 0 bases, with 8 bases sitting between them. Germline V gene lookup returns CDR1 LGHDT and CDR2 YNNKEL (reference sequence). CDR3 region: CASSQEQHSNYGYTF. Here the CDR3 DNA reads TGTGCCAGCAGCCAAGAGCAACATTCTAACTATGGCTACACCTTC.

The J gene is TRBJ2-1, the V gene TRBV19; D is possibly TRBD1 (6 bases). This CDR3 region has 14 residues. The V and J ends lost 8 bases and 3 bases respectively, with 14 bases between them. Germline lookup yields CDR1 LNHDA and CDR2 SQIVND (reference sequence). The CDR3 region is CASATPGVYNEQFF. The CDR3 nucleotides are TGTGCCAGTGCCACTCCAGGGGTCTACAATGAGCAGTTCTTC. Supplemented by reference TRBV19 and TRBJ2-1, the full variable domain reads DGGITQSPKYLFRKEGQNVTLSCEQNLNHDAMYWYRQDPGQGLRLIYYSQIVNDFQKGDIAEGYSVSREKKESFPLTVTSAQKNPTAFYLCASATPGVYNEQFFGPGTRLTVL.

The rearrangement uses TRBV5-4 and TRBJ2-2, with 11 bases that match TRBD1. The CDR3 is 17 amino acids. Germline V gene data show CDR1 as SGHNT and CDR2 as YYREEE (reference sequence). Germline trimming cut 4 bases from V and 2 bases from J; bases unmatched to any gene: 7. The CDR3, as DNA: TGTGCCAGCAGCCCCGCCGGGACAGGGGGTAACACCGGGGAGCTGTTTTTT. Translating it yields CASSPAGTGGNTGELFF. Using reference TRBV5-4 and TRBJ2-2 for the parts outside the CDR3, the full variable domain is ETGVTQSPTHLIKTRGQQVTLRCSSQSGHNTVSWYQQALGQGPQFIFQYYREEENGRGNFPPRFSGLQFPNYSSELNVNALELDDSALYLCASSPAGTGGNTGELFFGEGSRLTVL.

This chain connects TRBV29-1 to TRBJ1-1, with D maybe TRBD1 (5 bases). The CDR3 has 12 amino acids. V was cut by 7 bases and J by 3 bases, with 12 bases left in between. Germline values: CDR1 SQVTM, CDR2 ANQGSEA. CDR3 sequence: CSASRGDTEAFF. CDR3 nucleotides: TGCAGCGCCAGTCGGGGGGACACTGAAGCTTTCTTT. The whole variable domain, remainder taken from reference TRBV29-1 and TRBJ1-1, is SAVISQKPSRDICQRGTSLTIQCQVDSQVTMMFWYRQQPGQSLTLIATANQGSEATYESGFVIDKFPISRPNLTFSTLTVSNMSPEDSSIYLCSASRGDTEAFFGQGTRLTVV.

This rearrangement joins TRBV5-1 to TRBJ2-7; D unclear. From germline, CDR1 is SGHRS and CDR2 YFSETQ. This CDR3 has 13 amino acids. Trimming left V 0 bases short and J 6 bases short, with 10 bases between. CDR3 region: CASSLGVTGEQYF. CDR3 nucleotide sequence: TGCGCCAGCAGCTTGGGTGTCACCGGCGAGCAGTACTTC.

This clone was recorded once. The chain uses TRBV5-1 and TRBJ1-1, with unresolved D. CDR3 length: 13 amino acids. Trimming took off 5 bases at V and 2 bases at J, with 10 bases between the two ends. CDR1 is SGHRS, CDR2 YFSETQ, per germline. For the CDR3, the DNA is TGCGCCAGCAGTCTGCAGTCAAACACTGAAGCTTTCTTT. It yields the protein CASSLQSNTEAFF.

This rearrangement joins TRBV24-1 to TRBJ2-5; D call uncertain. In germline, CDR1 is KGHDR, CDR2 SFDVKD. Trimming cost V 4 bases and J 4 bases, with 12 bases left between them. This CDR3 region has 14 residues. The CDR3 sequence: CATSDPGPGETQYF. In nucleotides, the CDR3 is TGTGCCACCAGTGACCCCGGTCCGGGAGAGACCCAGTACTTC.

The chain couples TRBV7-3 to TRBJ2-3; D perhaps matches TRBD1 (6 bases). The germline V and J ends were trimmed by 1 base and 8 bases, with 19 bases remaining between them. The germline V gene encodes CDR1 SGHTA and CDR2 FQGTGA. The CDR3 has 16 amino acids. CDR3 protein: CASSLRREGVESTQYF. The CDR3 DNA follows: TGTGCCAGCAGCTTAAGGCGCGAGGGGGTGGAGAGTACGCAGTATTTT.

CDR3 DNA sequence: TGTGCCAGCAGCCCTCGGACTAGCGGGGACTACCAAGAGACCCAGTACTTC. Protein product: CASSPRTSGDYQETQYF. The chain has TRBV4-2 and TRBJ2-5; 12 nucleotides agree with TRBD2. From germline, CDR1 is LGHNA and CDR2 YNFKEQ. The CDR3 has 17 amino acids. The junction had 6 bases not matched to a gene; V was cut back by 4 bases and J by 0 bases.